This record covers a single T cell receptor beta chain. What it binds is unknown. The CDR3 loop spans 15 amino acids. Trimming cost V 4 bases and J 4 bases, with 14 bases left between them. Germline V lookup: CDR1 MNHEY, CDR2 SMNVEV (reference sequence). The sample originates from a study of cytomegalovirus exposure and HLA in healthy donors. Study-level points and caveats: It was reported that TCR beta sequences correctly inferred the HLA-A and HLA-B alleles for most subjects. Per a later analysis, HLA-associated TCR beta chains showed more clonal expansion than other, equally common TCR beta chains. A later analysis found most CMV-associated TCR beta chains apparently HLA-restricted.

Amplification used 60 Vbeta primers and 13 Jbeta primers. Sequencing used immunoSEQ multiplex PCR; TCRdb keeps in-frame clones, though not all of them. The table lists 150,000 to 200,000 clones, approximately 81% of them singletons. The V gene is TRBV27, the J gene TRBJ2-1, with D tentatively TRBD2 (6 bases). Sequencing was performed on PBMCs. The TCR was taken from a man aged 18 to 30 in good health and CMV-seropositive. The CDR3 DNA reads TGTGCCAGCAGTTCCGGCGGGGCCGCTTACAATGAGCAGTTCTTC. It encodes CASSSGGAAYNEQFF.